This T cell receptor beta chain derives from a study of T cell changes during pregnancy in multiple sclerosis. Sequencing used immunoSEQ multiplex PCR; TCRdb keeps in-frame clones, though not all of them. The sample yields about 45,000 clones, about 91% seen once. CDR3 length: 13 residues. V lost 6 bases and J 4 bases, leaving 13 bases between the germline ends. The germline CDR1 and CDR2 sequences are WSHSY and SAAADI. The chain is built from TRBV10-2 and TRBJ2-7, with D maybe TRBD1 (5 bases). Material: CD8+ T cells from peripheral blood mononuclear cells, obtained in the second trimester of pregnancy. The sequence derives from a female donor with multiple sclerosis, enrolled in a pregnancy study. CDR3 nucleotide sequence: TGCGCCAGCAGCCCAGGACATCCGTACGAGCAGTACTTC. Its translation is CASSPGHPYEQYF.